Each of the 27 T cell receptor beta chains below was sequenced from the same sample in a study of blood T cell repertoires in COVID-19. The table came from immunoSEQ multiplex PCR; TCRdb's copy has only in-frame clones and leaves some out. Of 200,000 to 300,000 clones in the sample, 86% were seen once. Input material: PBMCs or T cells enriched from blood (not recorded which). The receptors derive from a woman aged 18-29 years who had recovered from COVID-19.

The DNA of the CDR3 is TGTGCCAGCAGCCAAGGTGTCAGGGTGAACGAAAAACTGTTTTTT. This sequence encodes CASSQGVRVNEKLFF. This chain uses TRBV3-1 (or the pseudogene TRBV3-2) with TRBJ1-4; a weak D match, TRBD1 (5 bases). Germline CDR1 is LGHDT and CDR2 is YNNKEL (reference sequence). Trimming stripped 1 base from V and 8 bases from J, with 14 bases between. This CDR3 contains 15 residues.

This CDR3 reads CASSQDNLVQGLGYGYTF. DNA for the CDR3: TGTGCCAGCAGCCAAGATAATCTGGTCCAGGGCTTAGGCTATGGCTACACCTTC. The V call is TRBV3-1 (or the pseudogene TRBV3-2), the J call TRBJ1-2; D might be TRBD1 (5 bases). V lost 0 bases to trimming and J lost 4 bases, with 21 bases between them. Germline loops: CDR1 LGHDT, CDR2 YNNKEL (reference sequence). The CDR3 is 18 residues long.

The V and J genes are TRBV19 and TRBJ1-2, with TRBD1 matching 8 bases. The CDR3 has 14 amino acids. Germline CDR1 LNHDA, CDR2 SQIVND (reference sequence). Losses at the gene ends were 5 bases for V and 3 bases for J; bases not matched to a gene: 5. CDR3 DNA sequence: TGTGCCAGTAGTCCAGACAGGGGTGACTATGGCTACACCTTC. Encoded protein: CASSPDRGDYGYTF.

The CDR3 loop is CASSQDRAETGTDTQYF. CDR3 bases: TGCGCCAGCAGCCAAGATAGGGCAGAGACAGGCACAGATACGCAGTATTTT. This sequence joins TRBV4-3 and TRBJ2-3; maybe TRBD1 (5 bases). Germline V gene lookup returns CDR1 LGHNA and CDR2 YSLEER. V lost 0 bases to trimming and J lost 1 base, with 14 bases between them. This CDR3 has 17 residues.

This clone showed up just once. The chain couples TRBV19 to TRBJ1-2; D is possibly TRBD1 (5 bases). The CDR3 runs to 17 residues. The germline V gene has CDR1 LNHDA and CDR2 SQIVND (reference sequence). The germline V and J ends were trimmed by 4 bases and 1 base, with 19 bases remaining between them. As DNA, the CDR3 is TGTGCCAGTAGTACCGCGGAGACAGACGAACTTAACTATGGCTACACCTTC. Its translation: CASSTAETDELNYGYTF.

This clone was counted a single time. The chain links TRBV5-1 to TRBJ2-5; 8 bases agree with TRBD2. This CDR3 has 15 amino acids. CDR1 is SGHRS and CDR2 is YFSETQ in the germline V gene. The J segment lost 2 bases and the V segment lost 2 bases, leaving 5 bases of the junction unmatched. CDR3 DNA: TGCGCCAGCAGCTTTGGTAGCGGGATACAAGAGACCCAGTACTTC. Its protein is CASSFGSGIQETQYF.

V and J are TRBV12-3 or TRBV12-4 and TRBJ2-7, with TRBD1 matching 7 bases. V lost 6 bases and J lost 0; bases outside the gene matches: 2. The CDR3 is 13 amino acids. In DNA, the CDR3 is TGTGCCAGCAGACGGGACAGCTCCTACGAGCAGTACTTC. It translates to CASRRDSSYEQYF.

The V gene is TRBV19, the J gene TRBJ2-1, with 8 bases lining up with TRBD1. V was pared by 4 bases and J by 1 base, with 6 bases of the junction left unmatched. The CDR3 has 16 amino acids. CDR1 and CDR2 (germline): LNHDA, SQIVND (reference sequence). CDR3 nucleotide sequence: TGTGCCAGTAGTACCCCGGGGACAGGATCCTACAATGAGCAGTTCTTC. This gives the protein CASSTPGTGSYNEQFF.

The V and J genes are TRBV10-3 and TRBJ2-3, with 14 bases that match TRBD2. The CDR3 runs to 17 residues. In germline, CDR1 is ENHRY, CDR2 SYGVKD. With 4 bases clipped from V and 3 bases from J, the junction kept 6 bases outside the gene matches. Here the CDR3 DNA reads TGTGCCATCAGTGCCGGGACTAGCGGGGGCAGTACAGATACGCAGTATTTT. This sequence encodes CAISAGTSGGSTDTQYF.

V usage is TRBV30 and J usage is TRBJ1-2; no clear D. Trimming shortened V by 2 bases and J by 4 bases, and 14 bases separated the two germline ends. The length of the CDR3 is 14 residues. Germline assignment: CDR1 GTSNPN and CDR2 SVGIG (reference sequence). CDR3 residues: CAWSTLTIIYGYTF. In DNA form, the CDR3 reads TGTGCCTGGAGTACCTTAACAATCATCTATGGCTACACCTTC. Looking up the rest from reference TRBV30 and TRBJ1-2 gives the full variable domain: SQTIHQWPATLVQPVGSPLSLECTVEGTSNPNLYWYRQAAGRGLQLLFYSVGIGQISSEVPQNLSASRPQDRQFILSSKKLLLSDSGFYLCAWSTLTIIYGYTFGSGTRLTVV.

The CDR3 coding sequence is TGTGCCAGCAGTTACTCGGGTGGGTCTAGCGTGCAGTACTTC. This codes for CASSYSGGSSVQYF. The genes are TRBV6-5 and TRBJ2-7, with D possibly matching TRBD2 (6 bases). Trimming removed 0 bases at V and 9 bases at J, with 15 bases between. Per the germline V gene, CDR1 is MNHEY and CDR2 is SVGAGI. The CDR3 sequence is 14 residues long.

The CDR3 bases are TGTGCCAGCAGTTATAGCGGGTTAGCCTACGAGCAGTACTTC. It encodes CASSYSGLAYEQYF. This chain links TRBV6-5 with TRBJ2-7; 7 bases map to TRBD2. In germline, CDR1 is MNHEY, CDR2 SVGAGI. V shed 3 bases, J shed 2 bases, and the junction held 4 bases outside the gene matches. The CDR3 loop spans 14 amino acids.

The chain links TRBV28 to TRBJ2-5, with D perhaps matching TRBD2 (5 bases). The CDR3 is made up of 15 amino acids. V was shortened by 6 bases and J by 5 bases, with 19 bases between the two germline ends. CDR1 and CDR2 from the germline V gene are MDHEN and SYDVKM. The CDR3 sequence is CASSAFDGVRETQYF. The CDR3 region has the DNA TGTGCCAGCAGCGCGTTCGACGGGGTTCGTGAGACCCAGTACTTC.

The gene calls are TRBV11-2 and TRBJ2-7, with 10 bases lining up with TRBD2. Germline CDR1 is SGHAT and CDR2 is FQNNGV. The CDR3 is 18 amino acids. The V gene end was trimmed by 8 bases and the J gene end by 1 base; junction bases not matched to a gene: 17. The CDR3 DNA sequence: TGTGCCAGCTTTCCCTACGGGCTAGCGGGAGAGAGGTCCTACGAGCAGTACTTC. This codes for CASFPYGLAGERSYEQYF.

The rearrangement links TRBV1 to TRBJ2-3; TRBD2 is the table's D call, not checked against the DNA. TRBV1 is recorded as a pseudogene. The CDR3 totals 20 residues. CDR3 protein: CTSSQGIRRTSGSNTDTQYF. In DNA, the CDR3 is TGCACCAGCAGCCAAGGGATAAGGAGGACTAGCGGGAGTAACACAGATACGCAGTATTTT.

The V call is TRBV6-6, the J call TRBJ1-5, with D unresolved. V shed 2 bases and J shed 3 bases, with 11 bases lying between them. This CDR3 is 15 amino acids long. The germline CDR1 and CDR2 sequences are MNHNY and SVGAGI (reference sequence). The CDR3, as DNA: TGTGCCAGCAGTTACAATCGCTACTCCAATCAGCCCCAGCATTTT. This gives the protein CASSYNRYSNQPQHF.

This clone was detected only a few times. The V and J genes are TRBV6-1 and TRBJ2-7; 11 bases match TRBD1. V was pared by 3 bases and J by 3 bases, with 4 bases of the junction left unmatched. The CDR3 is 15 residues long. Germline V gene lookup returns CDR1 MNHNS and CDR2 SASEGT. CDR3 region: CASSDGTGGFYEQYF. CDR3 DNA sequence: TGTGCCAGCAGTGACGGGACAGGGGGATTCTACGAGCAGTACTTC.

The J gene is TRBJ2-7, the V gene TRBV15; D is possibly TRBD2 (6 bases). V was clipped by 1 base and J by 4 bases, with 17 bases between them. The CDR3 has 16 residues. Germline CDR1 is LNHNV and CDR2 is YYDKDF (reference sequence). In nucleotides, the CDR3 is TGTGCCACCAGCAGAGGGAGGCGGGATATCATTTACGAGCAGTACTTC. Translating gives CATSRGRRDIIYEQYF.

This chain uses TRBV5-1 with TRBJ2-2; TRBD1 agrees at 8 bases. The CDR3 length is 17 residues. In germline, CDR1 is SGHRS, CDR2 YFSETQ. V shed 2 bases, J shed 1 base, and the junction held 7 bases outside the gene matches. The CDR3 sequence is CASSLTGQAGNTGELFF. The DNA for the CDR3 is TGCGCCAGCAGCTTAACGGGACAGGCGGGGAACACCGGGGAGCTGTTTTTT.

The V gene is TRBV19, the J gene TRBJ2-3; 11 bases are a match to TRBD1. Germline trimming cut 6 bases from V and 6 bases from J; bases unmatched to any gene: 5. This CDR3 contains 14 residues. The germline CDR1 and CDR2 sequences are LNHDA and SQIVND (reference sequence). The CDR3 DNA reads TGTGCCAGTAGGGACAGGGGGCCAAAGGATACGCAGTATTTT. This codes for CASRDRGPKDTQYF.

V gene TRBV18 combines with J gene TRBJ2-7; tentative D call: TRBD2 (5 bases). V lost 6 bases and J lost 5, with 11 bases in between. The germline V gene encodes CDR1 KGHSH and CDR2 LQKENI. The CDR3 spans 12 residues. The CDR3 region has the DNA TGTGCCAGCTCCCCTACTAGTAACGAGCAGTACTTC. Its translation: CASSPTSNEQYF.

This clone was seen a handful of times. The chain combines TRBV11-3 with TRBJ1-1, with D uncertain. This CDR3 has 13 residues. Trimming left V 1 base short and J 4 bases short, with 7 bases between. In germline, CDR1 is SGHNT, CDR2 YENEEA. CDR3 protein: CASSLGPSTEAFF. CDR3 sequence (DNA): TGTGCCAGCAGCTTAGGTCCTTCCACTGAAGCTTTCTTT.

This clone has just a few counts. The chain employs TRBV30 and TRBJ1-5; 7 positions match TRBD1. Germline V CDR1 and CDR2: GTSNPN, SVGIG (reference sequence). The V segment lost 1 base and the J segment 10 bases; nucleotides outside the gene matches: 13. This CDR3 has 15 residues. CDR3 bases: TGTGCCTGGAGTGGTCAGGGGGGAAGGCAATCTCCCCAGCATTTT. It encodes CAWSGQGGRQSPQHF. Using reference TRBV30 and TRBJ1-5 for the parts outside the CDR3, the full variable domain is SQTIHQWPATLVQPVGSPLSLECTVEGTSNPNLYWYRQAAGRGLQLLFYSVGIGQISSEVPQNLSASRPQDRQFILSSKKLLLSDSGFYLCAWSGQGGRQSPQHFGDGTRLSIL.

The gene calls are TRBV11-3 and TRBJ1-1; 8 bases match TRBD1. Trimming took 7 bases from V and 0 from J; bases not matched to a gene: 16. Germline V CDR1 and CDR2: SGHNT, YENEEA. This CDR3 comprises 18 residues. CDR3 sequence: CASMDRAGSGIMNTEAFF. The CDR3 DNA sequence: TGTGCCAGCATGGACAGGGCAGGATCCGGGATCATGAACACTGAAGCTTTCTTT.

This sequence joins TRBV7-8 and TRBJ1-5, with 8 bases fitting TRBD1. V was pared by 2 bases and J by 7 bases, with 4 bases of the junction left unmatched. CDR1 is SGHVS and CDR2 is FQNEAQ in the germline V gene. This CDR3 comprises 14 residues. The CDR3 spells CASSLSQGAQPQHF. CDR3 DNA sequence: TGTGCCAGCAGCTTATCTCAGGGGGCCCAGCCCCAGCATTTT. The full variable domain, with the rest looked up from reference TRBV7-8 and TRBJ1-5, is GAGVSQSPRYKVAKRGQDVALRCDPISGHVSLFWYQQALGQGPEFLTYFQNEAQLDKSGLPSDRFFAERPEGSVSTLKIQRTQQEDSAVYLCASSLSQGAQPQHFGDGTRLSIL.

The CDR3 DNA is TGCGCCAGCAGCTTGGAGGGGGGACTAGCGGGAGCCTACGAGCAGTACTTC. This encodes CASSLEGGLAGAYEQYF. This chain connects TRBV5-1 to TRBJ2-7, with 14 positions matching TRBD2. CDR3 length equals 17 residues. Per the germline V gene, CDR1 is SGHRS and CDR2 is YFSETQ. With V trimmed by 0 bases and J by 2 bases, 4 bases remained unmatched.

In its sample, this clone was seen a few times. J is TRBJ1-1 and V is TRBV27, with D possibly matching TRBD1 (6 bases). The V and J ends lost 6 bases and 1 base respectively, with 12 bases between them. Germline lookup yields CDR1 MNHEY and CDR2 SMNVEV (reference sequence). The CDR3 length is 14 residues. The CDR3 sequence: CASSPMDRNTEAFF. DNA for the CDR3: TGTGCCAGCAGCCCAATGGACAGGAACACTGAAGCTTTCTTT.